These 20 T cell receptor beta chains were all obtained from the same sample, sequenced in a study of blood T cell repertoires in COVID-19. Profiling relied on immunoSEQ multiplex PCR, and the TCRdb table lists in-frame clones only, not all of them. The data contain about 480,000 clones, around nine tenths of them seen just once; the ten biggest clones take up less than 2%. Specimen: PBMCs or T cells enriched from blood (not recorded which). The origin of the receptors is a woman between 40 and 55 years old who had recovered from COVID-19.

The CDR3 loop is CASSADRGRDTEAFF. The CDR3 DNA reads as TGTGCCAGCAGCGCCGACAGGGGAAGGGACACTGAAGCTTTCTTT. The rearrangement joins TRBV9 to TRBJ1-1; TRBD1 matches at 8 bases. Germline V gives CDR1 SGDLS, CDR2 YYNGEE. After removal of 3 bases from V and 3 bases from J, the junction contained 7 bases not matched to a gene. The CDR3 loop spans 15 amino acids.

The V call is TRBV19, the J call TRBJ2-1, with 7 bases aligning to TRBD2. The J segment lost 6 bases and the V segment lost 5 bases, leaving 7 bases of the junction unmatched. The germline V gene has CDR1 LNHDA and CDR2 SQIVND (reference sequence). The CDR3 is made up of 14 amino acids. In nucleotides, the CDR3 is TGTGCCAGTAGTGTGAGTTGGACTAGCAATGAGCAGTTCTTC. This translates into CASSVSWTSNEQFF.

The chain joins TRBV27 to TRBJ1-2; 9 nucleotides line up with TRBD1. This CDR3 contains 15 residues. Germline V gives CDR1 MNHEY, CDR2 SMNVEV (reference sequence). J was trimmed by 8 bases and V by 3 bases; bases with no gene match: 10. CDR3 DNA sequence: TGTGCCAGCAGTTTTTACGACAGGGGGTTAAGGGGCTACACCTTC. It specifies CASSFYDRGLRGYTF.

The chain couples TRBV7-8 to TRBJ2-2; D unclear. Trimming cost V 4 bases and J 6 bases, with 12 bases left between them. Germline V CDR1 and CDR2: SGHVS, FQNEAQ. The CDR3 totals 14 residues. The CDR3 bases are TGTGCCAGCAGCTCCAAGAGATTGTCCGGGGAGCTGTTTTTT. It is translated as CASSSKRLSGELFF.

The J gene is TRBJ2-1, the V gene TRBV24-1, with 7 bases aligning to TRBD1. The ends lost 4 bases at V and 5 bases at J; junction bases unmatched: 13. The CDR3 totals 17 residues. The germline gives CDR1 KGHDR, CDR2 SFDVKD. The CDR3 bases are TGTGCCACCAGTGACCAACTAACAGGGGACGTGGACAATGAGCAGTTCTTC. Encoded protein: CATSDQLTGDVDNEQFF.

This chain joins TRBV6-5 and TRBJ1-2; TRBD1 might be the D (6 bases). CDR3 length: 15 amino acids. The V gene lost 6 bases and the J gene lost 2 bases, with 16 bases spanning the gap. Germline V CDR1 and CDR2: MNHEY, SVGAGI. CDR3 region: CASRSTGISNYGYTF. Here the CDR3 DNA reads TGTGCCAGCAGGTCAACAGGGATCTCAAACTATGGCTACACCTTC.

The gene calls are TRBV27 and TRBJ2-1, with TRBD2 matching over 9 bases. V shed 6 bases and J 7 bases; nucleotides not matched to a gene: 16. This CDR3 contains 17 residues. Germline CDR1 and CDR2: MNHEY and SMNVEV (reference sequence). CDR3 nucleotides: TGTGCCAGCAGCCAAACCGGAGCGGGAGGAACGGGGAATGAGCAGTTCTTC. This gives the protein CASSQTGAGGTGNEQFF.

This chain connects TRBV6-2 or TRBV6-3 to TRBJ2-3; the match to TRBD2 covers 10 bases. This CDR3 comprises 16 residues. The germline gives CDR1 MNHEY, CDR2 SVGEGT. The trim removed 1 base at V and 6 bases at J, leaving 7 bases unmatched. In DNA, the CDR3 is TGTGCCAGCAGTTACTTACTAGCGGGGACCTCGGATACGCAGTATTTT. Encoded protein: CASSYLLAGTSDTQYF.

The V gene is TRBV10-1, the J gene TRBJ1-1; the match to TRBD1 covers 7 bases. CDR3 length: 14 residues. From germline, CDR1 is WNHNN and CDR2 SYGVQD (reference sequence). With V trimmed by 6 bases and J by 2 bases, 6 bases remained unmatched. CDR3 bases: TGCGCCAGCAGCCCTAACAGGGGAAACACTGAAGCTTTCTTT. The encoded protein is CASSPNRGNTEAFF.

This rearrangement joins TRBV18 to TRBJ2-1, with 14 bases fitting TRBD2. CDR1 is KGHSH, CDR2 LQKENI, per germline. This CDR3 is 15 amino acids long. The ends lost 5 bases at V and 7 bases at J; junction bases unmatched: 4. The CDR3 region is CASSGTSGSWNEQFF. The DNA for the CDR3 is TGTGCCAGCTCAGGGACTAGCGGGAGTTGGAATGAGCAGTTCTTC.

V gene TRBV10-3 combines with J gene TRBJ1-2; D is undetermined. The CDR3 has 17 amino acids. With 3 bases removed from V and 8 bases from J, the gap between germline ends came to 25 bases. CDR1 and CDR2 from the germline V gene are ENHRY and SYGVKD. CDR3 DNA: TGTGCCATCAGTGAACCCGGGAACACTAGAGCTAAAGGGGGCTACACCTTC. Protein product: CAISEPGNTRAKGGYTF.

This chain joins TRBV19 and TRBJ2-1, with 11 nucleotides matching TRBD2. Per the germline V gene, CDR1 is LNHDA and CDR2 is SQIVND (reference sequence). V shed 9 bases and J 6 bases; nucleotides not matched to a gene: 10. This CDR3 has 15 residues. CDR3 bases: TGTGCCAGCCGAAGGGAACTAGCGGGAGTCAATGAGCAGTTCTTC. Its protein is CASRRELAGVNEQFF.

The chain couples TRBV6-5 to TRBJ2-5; D not certain. V was pared by 5 bases and J by 0 bases, with 4 bases between. The CDR3 sequence is 12 residues long. Germline V gene lookup returns CDR1 MNHEY and CDR2 SVGAGI. The CDR3 bases are TGTGCCAGCAGTAACAACCAAGAGACCCAGTACTTC. This sequence encodes CASSNNQETQYF.

This chain uses TRBV19 with TRBJ1-2; 7 positions match TRBD1. CDR3 length equals 14 residues. Germline V lookup: CDR1 LNHDA, CDR2 SQIVND (reference sequence). Trimming removed 6 bases from V and 3 bases from J; junction bases left unmatched: 7. The CDR3 sequence is CASSGQEFYYGYTF. For the CDR3, the DNA is TGTGCCAGTAGCGGACAGGAGTTCTACTATGGCTACACCTTC. Complete variable domain (other parts from reference TRBV19 and TRBJ1-2): DGGITQSPKYLFRKEGQNVTLSCEQNLNHDAMYWYRQDPGQGLRLIYYSQIVNDFQKGDIAEGYSVSREKKESFPLTVTSAQKNPTAFYLCASSGQEFYYGYTFGSGTRLTVV.

The chain has TRBV11-2 and TRBJ2-7; D might be TRBD1 (6 bases). Trimming took 5 bases from V and 3 from J, leaving 14 bases between them. Per germline, CDR1 SGHAT and CDR2 FQNNGV. The CDR3 is made up of 14 amino acids. The CDR3 here is CASSPMTGGYEQYF. The CDR3 nucleotides read TGTGCCAGCAGCCCTATGACAGGCGGCTACGAGCAGTACTTC.

CDR3 sequence reads: CASSMSTGGVKTQYF. CDR3 DNA sequence: TGCGCCAGCAGCATGAGCACAGGGGGGGTAAAGACCCAGTACTTC. The chain employs TRBV5-1 and TRBJ2-5; TRBD1 might be the D (8 bases). The CDR3 has 15 amino acids. Trimming removed 4 bases from V and 6 bases from J, with 19 bases in between. CDR1 and CDR2 (germline): SGHRS, YFSETQ.

The rearrangement links TRBV21-1 to TRBJ2-1; the D segment call TRBD2 is taken from the table without a DNA check. TRBV21-1 constitutes a pseudogene. The CDR3 totals 16 residues. The CDR3 spells CASSILTSGSYNEQFF. The CDR3 coding sequence is TGTGCCAGCAGCATATTGACTAGCGGCTCCTACAATGAGCAGTTCTTC.

The chain combines TRBV7-9 with TRBJ2-3; tentatively, D is TRBD2 (6 bases). The CDR3 has 16 amino acids. Germline V CDR1 and CDR2: SEHNR, FQNEAQ (reference sequence). Trimming shortened V by 0 bases and J by 2 bases, and 12 bases separated the two germline ends. CDR3 nucleotides: TGTGCCAGCAGCTTAGCGCTCGGGGGACCCACAGATACGCAGTATTTT. This translates into CASSLALGGPTDTQYF.

The chain employs TRBV11-3 and TRBJ1-2, with D maybe TRBD1 (5 bases). V lost 4 bases and J lost 8, with 26 bases in between. Per the germline V gene, CDR1 is SGHNT and CDR2 is YENEEA. The length of the CDR3 is 17 residues. CDR3 in DNA: TGTGCCAGCAGCTCCCGCCGGGGGAACGGCCAAGAATCGGGCTACACCTTC. Residues: CASSSRRGNGQESGYTF.

V usage is TRBV7-2 and J usage is TRBJ2-1; 8 bases are shared with TRBD2. Trimming at V came to 6 bases and at J to 7 bases, leaving 11 bases not matched to a gene. Germline-derived CDR1 and CDR2 are SGHTA and FQGNSA. The CDR3 spans 15 residues. CDR3 amino acids: CASRKIAGRRNEQFF. The CDR3 coding sequence is TGTGCCAGCAGGAAAATAGCGGGAAGGCGAAATGAGCAGTTCTTC.